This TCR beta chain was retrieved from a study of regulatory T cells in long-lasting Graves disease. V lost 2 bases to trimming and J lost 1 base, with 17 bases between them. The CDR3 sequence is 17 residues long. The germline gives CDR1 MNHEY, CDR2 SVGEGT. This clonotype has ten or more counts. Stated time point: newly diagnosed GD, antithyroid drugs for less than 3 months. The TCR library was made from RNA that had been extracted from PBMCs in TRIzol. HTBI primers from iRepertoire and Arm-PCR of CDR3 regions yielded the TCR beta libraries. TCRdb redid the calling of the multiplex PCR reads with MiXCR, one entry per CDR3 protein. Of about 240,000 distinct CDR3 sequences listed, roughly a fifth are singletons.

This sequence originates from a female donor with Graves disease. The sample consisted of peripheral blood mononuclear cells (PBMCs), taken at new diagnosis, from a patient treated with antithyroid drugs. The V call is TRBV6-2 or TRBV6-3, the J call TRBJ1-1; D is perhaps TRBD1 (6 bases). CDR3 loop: CASSYPTTGEENTEAFF. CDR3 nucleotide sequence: TGTGCCAGCAGTTACCCCACGACAGGCGAAGAGAACACTGAAGCTTTCTTT.